This is a list of T cell receptor beta chains from one sample in a study of shared clonotypes between healthy human individuals. This table comes from immunoSEQ multiplex PCR, and its TCRdb copy is limited to in-frame clones, with some not included. Of some 2.3 million clones in the sample, 90% to 95% are singletons; the top ten hold 0.39%. Sequenced: naive CD4+ T cells from PBMCs. The origin of the receptors is a young man in good health. Some clones in this sample may be carry-over from other donors' samples. Both conserved end residues are part of each CDR3. D genes are given only for firm matches. Part of the rows lack a size; the others show once, few, many or a class for expanded clones.

v_gene: TRBV5-1; j_gene: TRBJ2-7; d_gene: .; abundance: .; CDR3nt: TGCGCCAGCAGCCCGGACAGGGAGAATCTTCCGGGAGGATCTTACGAGCAGTACTTC; CDR3aa: CASSPDRENLPGGSYEQYF
v_gene: TRBV25-1; j_gene: TRBJ1-5; d_gene: .; abundance: .; CDR3nt: TGTGCCAGCAGTGAAGGGGGAGTGGGCAATCAGCCCCAGCATTTT; CDR3aa: CASSEGGVGNQPQHF
v_gene: TRBV11-3; j_gene: TRBJ2-1; d_gene: TRBD2; abundance: .; CDR3nt: TGTGCCAGCAGCGCGAGGAGCGGGAGAGAGTCCAATGAGCAGTTCTTC; CDR3aa: CASSARSGRESNEQFF
v_gene: TRBV30; j_gene: TRBJ2-3; d_gene: .; abundance: .; CDR3nt: TGTGCCTGGAGTGATCGTCCAGATACGCAGTATTTT; CDR3aa: CAWSDRPDTQYF
v_gene: TRBV25-1; j_gene: TRBJ2-1; d_gene: .; abundance: .; CDR3nt: TGTGCCAGCAGTCTCAGCTCCTACAATGAGCAGTTCTTC; CDR3aa: CASSLSSYNEQFF
v_gene: TRBV10-3; j_gene: TRBJ2-1; d_gene: TRBD2; abundance: once; CDR3nt: TGTGCCATCAGTGGGCTAGCGGGAGCGTCAACCCAATCCCTATCCAATGAGCAGTTCTTC; CDR3aa: CAISGLAGASTQSLSNEQFF
v_gene: TRBV30; j_gene: TRBJ2-5; d_gene: TRBD2; abundance: .; CDR3nt: TGTGCCTGGAGTGTACCCCCTGGGAGCGGGAGCGAAAAGACCCAGTACTTC; CDR3aa: CAWSVPPGSGSEKTQYF
v_gene: TRBV28; j_gene: TRBJ1-2; d_gene: .; abundance: .; CDR3nt: TGTGCCAGCAGTTTTTCCGGGGGACTGTATGGCTACACCTTC; CDR3aa: CASSFSGGLYGYTF
v_gene: TRBV28; j_gene: TRBJ1-4; d_gene: .; abundance: .; CDR3nt: TGTGCCAGCAGTTTATGGGAGACAGGTACCTTCAATGAAAAACTGTTTTTT; CDR3aa: CASSLWETGTFNEKLFF
v_gene: TRBV28; j_gene: TRBJ1-2; d_gene: .; abundance: .; CDR3nt: TGTGCCAGCAGTTTATTAGGGCGAGGCTACACCTTC; CDR3aa: CASSLLGRGYTF
v_gene: TRBV5-6; j_gene: TRBJ2-2; d_gene: TRBD2; abundance: .; CDR3nt: TGTGCCAGCAGTCACGGGACTAGCGGGATAGCCGGGGAGCTGTTTTTT; CDR3aa: CASSHGTSGIAGELFF
v_gene: TRBV19; j_gene: TRBJ2-7; d_gene: TRBD1; abundance: .; CDR3nt: TGTGCCAGTAGCCATATACTAGGACAGGGTCCCTACGAGCAGTACTTC; CDR3aa: CASSHILGQGPYEQYF
v_gene: TRBV7-2; j_gene: TRBJ2-1; d_gene: .; abundance: .; CDR3nt: TGTGCCAGCAGCTTAGCACAGTACAATGAGCAGTTCTTC; CDR3aa: CASSLAQYNEQFF
v_gene: TRBV29-1; j_gene: TRBJ1-1; d_gene: .; abundance: .; CDR3nt: TGCAGCGGAGCCCTGAACACTGAAGCTTTCTTT; CDR3aa: CSGALNTEAFF